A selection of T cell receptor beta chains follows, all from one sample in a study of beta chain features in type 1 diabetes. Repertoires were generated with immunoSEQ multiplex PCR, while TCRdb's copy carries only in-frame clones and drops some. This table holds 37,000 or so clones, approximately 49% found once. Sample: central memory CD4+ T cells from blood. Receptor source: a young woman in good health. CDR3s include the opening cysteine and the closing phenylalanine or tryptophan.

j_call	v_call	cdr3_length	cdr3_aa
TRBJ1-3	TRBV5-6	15	CASSRLLSSGNTIYF
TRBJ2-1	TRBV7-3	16	CASSPLAGATLYEQFF
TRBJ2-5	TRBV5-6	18	CASSMLGLAGKGQETQYF
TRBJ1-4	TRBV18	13	CASSRTDNEKLFF
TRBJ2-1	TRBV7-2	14	CASSSGTSGREQFF
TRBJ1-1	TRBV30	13	CAWSADRGTEAFF
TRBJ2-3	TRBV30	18	CAWSVPSLAGDNTDTQYF
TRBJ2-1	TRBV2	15	CASSESGSSYNEQFF
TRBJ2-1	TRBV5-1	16	CASSPGLAGRYNEQFF
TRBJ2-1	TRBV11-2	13	CARATGPHNEQFF
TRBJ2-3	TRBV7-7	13	CASSLGILGTQYF
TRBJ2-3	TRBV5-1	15	CASSWGDRNTDTQYF
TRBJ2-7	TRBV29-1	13	CNASDRGLGEQYF
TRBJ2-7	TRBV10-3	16	CAISGLAGGFSYEQYF
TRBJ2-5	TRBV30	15	CAWSGGGLVRETQYF
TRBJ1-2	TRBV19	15	CASSPRPAGEYGYTF
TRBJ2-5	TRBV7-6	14	CASSLGFTQETQYF
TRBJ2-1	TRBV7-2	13	CASSYTSYNEQFF
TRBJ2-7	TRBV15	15	CATSRRKGQSYEQYF
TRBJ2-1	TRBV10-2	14	CASSGLAGYNEQFF
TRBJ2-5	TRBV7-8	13	CASSLGLQETQYF
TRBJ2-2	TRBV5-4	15	CASSSTGGRTGELFF
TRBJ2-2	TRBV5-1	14	CASNQGSDTGELFF
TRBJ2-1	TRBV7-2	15	CASSLRPGGRNEQFF
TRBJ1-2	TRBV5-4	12	CASSFNDYGYTF
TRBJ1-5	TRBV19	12	CASSRGKQPQHF
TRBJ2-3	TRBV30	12	CAWSGDTDTQYF
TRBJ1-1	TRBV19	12	CASSPRQLEAFF
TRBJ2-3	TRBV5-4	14	CASSFPTGGDTQYF
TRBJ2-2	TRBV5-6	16	CASSSLRQGNTGELFF
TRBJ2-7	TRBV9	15	CASSVGTGGSYEQYF
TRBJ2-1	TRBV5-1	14	CASSFPESNNEQFF
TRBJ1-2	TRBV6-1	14	CASSLDPRNYGYTF
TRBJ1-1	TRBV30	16	CAWSAATGHFFTEAFF
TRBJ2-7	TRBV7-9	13	CASSLQGPYEQYF
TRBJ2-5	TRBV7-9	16	CASSLRTLGGTETQYF
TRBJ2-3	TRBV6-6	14	CASRRGTGTDTQYF
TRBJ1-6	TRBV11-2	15	CASSFGPTTGSPLHF
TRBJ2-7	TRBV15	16	CATSREVTSLIDEQYF
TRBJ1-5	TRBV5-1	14	CASSPDRANQPQHF
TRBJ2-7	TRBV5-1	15	CASSPQPGQGYEQYF